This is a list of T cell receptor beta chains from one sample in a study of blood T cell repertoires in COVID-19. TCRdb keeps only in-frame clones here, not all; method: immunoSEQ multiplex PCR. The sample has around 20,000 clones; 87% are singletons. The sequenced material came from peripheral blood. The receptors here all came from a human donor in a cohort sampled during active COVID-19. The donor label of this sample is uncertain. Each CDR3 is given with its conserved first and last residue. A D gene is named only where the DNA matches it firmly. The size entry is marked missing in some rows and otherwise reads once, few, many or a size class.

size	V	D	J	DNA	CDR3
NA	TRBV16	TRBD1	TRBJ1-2	TGTGCCAGCAGCCTTCAGGGGGTTGGCTACACCTTC	CASSLQGVGYTF
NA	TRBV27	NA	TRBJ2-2	TGTGCCAGCACTCCCCGTATTCCGAACACCGGGGAGCTGTTTTTT	CASTPRIPNTGELFF
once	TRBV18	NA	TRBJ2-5	TGTGCCAGCTCACCAAACGGCGGGACCCAGTACTTC	CASSPNGGTQYF
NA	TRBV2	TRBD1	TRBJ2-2	TGTGCCAGCTCCGGGACAGGGCGTTGGGGCGGCACCGGGGAGCTGTTTTTT	CASSGTGRWGGTGELFF
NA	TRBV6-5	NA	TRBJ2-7	TGTGCCAGCAACCACCGGGACATCAATGCCTACGAGCAGTACTTC	CASNHRDINAYEQYF
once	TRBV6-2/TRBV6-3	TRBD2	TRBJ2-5	TGTGCCAGCAGTTACCTAGCGGGAGGACAAGAGACCCAGTACTTC	CASSYLAGGQETQYF
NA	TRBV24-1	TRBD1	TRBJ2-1	TGTGCCACCAGTGATCCGGGACAGGGTGTCGACAATGAGCAGTTCTTC	CATSDPGQGVDNEQFF
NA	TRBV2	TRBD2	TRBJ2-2	TGTGCCAGCAGTGGACTAGCGGTCGGGGAGCTGTTTTTT	CASSGLAVGELFF
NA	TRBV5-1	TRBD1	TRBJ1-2	TGCGCCAGCAGCCCAGGTGGGACAGGGGTTAGCGGTGGCTACACCTTC	CASSPGGTGVSGGYTF
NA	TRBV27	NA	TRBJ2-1	TGTGCCAGCAGTACAGGACGGTTAGGTGGCAATGAGCAGTTCTTC	CASSTGRLGGNEQFF
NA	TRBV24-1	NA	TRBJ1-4	TGTGCCACCAGTGACCCAGGGGTTCTAACTAATGAAAAACTGTTTTTT	CATSDPGVLTNEKLFF
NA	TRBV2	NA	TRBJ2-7	TGTGCCAGCAGACCCAATGACAGCTCCTACGAGCAGTACTTC	CASRPNDSSYEQYF
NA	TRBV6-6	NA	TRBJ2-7	TGTGCCAGCAGTTACCGCGGGCAGCCCGTCTACGAGCAGTACTTC	CASSYRGQPVYEQYF
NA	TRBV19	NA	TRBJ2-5	TGTGCCAGTAGTATAGATCGTCTTAGGCGGCCGGGGTTATTACCAGCGGAGACCCAGTACTTC	CASSIDRLRRPGLLPAETQYF
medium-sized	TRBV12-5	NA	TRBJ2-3	TGTGCTAGTGGTTTCTGGGAGGCGGATACGCAGTATTTT	CASGFWEADTQYF
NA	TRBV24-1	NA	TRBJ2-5	TGTGCCACCAGTGATGCTCGGACTCCAGAAGAGACCCAGTACTTC	CATSDARTPEETQYF
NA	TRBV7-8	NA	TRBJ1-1	TGTGCCAGCAGCTTAGGTAGGGGGGGGACACCGAACACTGAAGCTTTCTTT	CASSLGRGGTPNTEAFF
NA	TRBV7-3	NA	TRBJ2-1	TGTGCCAGCAGCCTACTAGGGGGACCCTACAATGAGCAGTTCTTC	CASSLLGGPYNEQFF
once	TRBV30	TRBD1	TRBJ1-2	TGTGCCTGGAGAGACAGGGGAGAAAGAAACTATGGCTACACCTTC	CAWRDRGERNYGYTF
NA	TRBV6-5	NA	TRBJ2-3	TGTGCCAGCAGCCGTGGCCGAGGTGTGACAGATACGCAGTATTTT	CASSRGRGVTDTQYF
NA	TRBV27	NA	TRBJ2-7	TGTGCCAGCAGTCCCGGCTACGAGCAGTACTTC	CASSPGYEQYF
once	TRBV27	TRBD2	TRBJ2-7	TGTGCCAGCAAAAGGGCGGGGGGAGGCTACGAGCAGTACTTC	CASKRAGGGYEQYF
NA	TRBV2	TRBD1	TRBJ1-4	TGTGCCAGCAGTTTAACAGGGGTAGGAAGCGAAAAACTGTTTTTT	CASSLTGVGSEKLFF
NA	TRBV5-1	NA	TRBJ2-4	TGCGCCAGCAGCTTGGACGGGACGGCGGGGAACATTCAGTACTTC	CASSLDGTAGNIQYF
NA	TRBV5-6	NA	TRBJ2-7	TGTGCCAGCAGCCCGGGACACGCCTACGAGCAGTACTTC	CASSPGHAYEQYF
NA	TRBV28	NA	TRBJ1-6	TGTGCCAGCAGTCCGTTAAATTCACCCCTCCACTTT	CASSPLNSPLHF
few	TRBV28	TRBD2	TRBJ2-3	TGTGCCAGCAGTTTATTGCGCGGGAGTAGTGTTACGCAGTATTTT	CASSLLRGSSVTQYF
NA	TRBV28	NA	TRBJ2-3	TGTGCCAGCAGGCACAGGGAATTGTCAGATACGCAGTATTTT	CASRHRELSDTQYF
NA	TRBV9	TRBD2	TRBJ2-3	TGTGCCAGCAGCCCAGGGACTAGCGGGATGGGTGGTACGCAGTATTTT	CASSPGTSGMGGTQYF
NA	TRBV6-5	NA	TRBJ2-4	TGTGCCAGCAGCGCCGGGGGTGGAAGAAACATTCAGTACTTC	CASSAGGGRNIQYF
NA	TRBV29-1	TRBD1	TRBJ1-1	TGCAGCGCTCAGACAGGGGGCCTCACTGAAGCTTTCTTT	CSAQTGGLTEAFF
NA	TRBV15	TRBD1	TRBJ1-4	TGTGCCACCAGCAGAAGGCAGGGGGAAGGAGAAAAACTGTTTTTT	CATSRRQGEGEKLFF
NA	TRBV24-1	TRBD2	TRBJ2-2	TGTGCCACCAGTGACGCACTAGCGGGAGAACCCGGGGAGCTGTTTTTT	CATSDALAGEPGELFF
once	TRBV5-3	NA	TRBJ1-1	TGTGCCAGAAGCATGTACAGAGAGAACACTGAAGCTTTCTTT	CARSMYRENTEAFF
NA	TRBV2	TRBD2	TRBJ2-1	TGTGCCAGCAGTGACCCCTCTACTAGCGGTTCTAACAATGAGCAGTTCTTC	CASSDPSTSGSNNEQFF
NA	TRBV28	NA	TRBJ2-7	TGTGCCAGCAGTTTTGAGGGATTGGGTATCTACGAGCAGTACTTC	CASSFEGLGIYEQYF
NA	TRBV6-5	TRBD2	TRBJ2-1	TGTGCCAGCAGCTACGGACTAGCGGGAGGTAGCGATGAGCAGTTCTTC	CASSYGLAGGSDEQFF
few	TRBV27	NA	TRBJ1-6	TGTGCCAGCAGCCGACTAAGACTCACTGGAAGCTCCTATAATTCACCCCTCCACTTT	CASSRLRLTGSSYNSPLHF
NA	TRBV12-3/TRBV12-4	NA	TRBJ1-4	TGTGCCAGCAGCCGTGGGACAAGCGAAAAACTGTTTTTT	CASSRGTSEKLFF
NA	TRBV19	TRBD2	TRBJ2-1	TGTGCCAGTAGTATGCTGGCTAGCGGGAGCAGAAATGAGCAGTTCTTC	CASSMLASGSRNEQFF
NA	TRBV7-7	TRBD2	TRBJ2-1	TGTGCCAGCAGCTTAAGGGTTAGCGGGGCCGCAAACAATGAGCAGTTCTTC	CASSLRVSGAANNEQFF
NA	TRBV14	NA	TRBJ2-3	TGTGCCAGCAGTCGGGATTATTCGAGGACAGATACGCAGTATTTT	CASSRDYSRTDTQYF
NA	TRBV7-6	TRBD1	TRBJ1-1	TGTGCCAGCAGCTTAGCCCGTACAGGGGGTATGAACACTGAAGCTTTCTTT	CASSLARTGGMNTEAFF
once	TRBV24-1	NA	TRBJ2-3	TGTGCCACCAGTGAGCAGGGCTTAGCGCAGTATTTT	CATSEQGLAQYF
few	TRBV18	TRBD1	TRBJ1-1	TGTGCCAGCTCACCACGACAGGGTAGTGCTGAAGCTTTCTTT	CASSPRQGSAEAFF
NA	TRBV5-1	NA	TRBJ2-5	TGCGCCAGCAGCGTCTGGGAGCTACAAGAGACCCAGTACTTC	CASSVWELQETQYF
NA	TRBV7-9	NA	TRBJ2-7	TGTGCCAGCAGCTTAGTTTCGGCAGGGTTGTTGGAGCAGTACTTC	CASSLVSAGLLEQYF
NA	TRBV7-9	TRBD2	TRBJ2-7	TGTGCCAGCAGCAGGGACTACTACGAGCAGTACTTC	CASSRDYYEQYF
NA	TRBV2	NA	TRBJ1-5	TGTGCCAGCAGTCAAACTGGTCAGCCCCAGCATTTT	CASSQTGQPQHF
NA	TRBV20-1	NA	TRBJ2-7	TGCAGTGCTAGTTTAGCCAGTGGGTCCGGCGAGCAGTACTTC	CSASLASGSGEQYF
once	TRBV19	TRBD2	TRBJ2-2	TGTGCCAGTAGTATAGATCCGGGGGGTCCCTTTTCCGGGGAGCTGTTTTTT	CASSIDPGGPFSGELFF
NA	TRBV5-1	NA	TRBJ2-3	TGCGCCAGCCGCAGTACAGGAAATGCAGATACGCAGTATTTT	CASRSTGNADTQYF
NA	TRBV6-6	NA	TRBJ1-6	TGTGCCAGCAGTGAGAATTCACCCCTCCACTTT	CASSENSPLHF
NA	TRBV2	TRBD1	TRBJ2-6	TGTGCCGGGGGACAGGGTGGCGCTGGGGCCAACGTCCTGACTTTC	CAGGQGGAGANVLTF
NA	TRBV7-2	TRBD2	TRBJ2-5	TGTGCCAGCAGCTTAGTGGGAGGGGACTCACAAGAGACCCAGTACTTC	CASSLVGGDSQETQYF
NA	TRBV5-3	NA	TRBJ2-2	TGTGCCAGAAGCATGGCGGGCACCGGGGAGCTGTTTTTT	CARSMAGTGELFF
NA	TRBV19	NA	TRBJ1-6	TGTGCCAGTGGGGACTTCTATAATTCACCCCTCCACTTT	CASGDFYNSPLHF
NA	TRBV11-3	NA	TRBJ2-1	TGTGCCAGCAGCTTTCAGGCAGAAATCTACAATGAGCAGTTCTTC	CASSFQAEIYNEQFF
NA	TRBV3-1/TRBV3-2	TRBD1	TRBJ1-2	TGTGCCAGCAGCCTAAGGGGACAGCCAGACTATGGCTACACCTTC	CASSLRGQPDYGYTF
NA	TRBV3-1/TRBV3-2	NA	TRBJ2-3	TGTGCCAGCAGCCAAGTTCCAAGCACAGATACGCAGTATTTT	CASSQVPSTDTQYF